These T cell receptor beta chains were read from a single sample in a study of blood T cells in healthy people across ages. Each CDR3 protein is one row after TCRdb ran MiXCR on the 5' RACE reads. The sample has under 2,000,000 distinct CDR3 sequences, about 50% seen once. The sequencing input was blood. These receptors were obtained from a woman in her thirties or forties in good health. CDR3s include the opening cysteine and the closing phenylalanine or tryptophan. The D gene is left open where the match is weak. Only part of the rows carry a size: once, few, many, or a class if the clone is expanded.

abundance	v_gene	d_gene	j_gene	CDR3aa	CDR3nt
NA	TRBV20-1	TRBD1	TRBJ1-6	CSAADRVRDSPLHF	TGCAGTGCTGCGGACAGGGTTCGCGATTCACCCCTCCACTTT
NA	TRBV20-1	TRBD1	TRBJ2-3	CSASGDRGLADTQYF	TGCAGTGCTAGTGGGGACAGGGGCCTGGCAGATACGCAGTATTTT
many	TRBV4-3	NA	TRBJ2-7	CASSQDGGSYEQYF	TGCGCCAGCAGCCAAGACGGGGGCTCCTACGAGCAGTACTTC
few	TRBV5-1	NA	TRBJ2-1	CASSLAAWVGSSYNEQFF	TGCGCCAGCAGCTTGGCCGCATGGGTCGGTAGCTCCTACAATGAGCAGTTCTTC
NA	TRBV20-1	TRBD1	TRBJ1-1	CSAPTGVMNTEAFF	TGCAGTGCTCCCACAGGGGTAATGAACACTGAAGCTTTCTTT
few	TRBV7-2	TRBD2	TRBJ2-5	CASSLELAGGMYQETQYF	TGTGCCAGCAGCTTAGAGTTAGCGGGGGGGATGTACCAAGAGACCCAGTACTTC
few	TRBV20-1	TRBD1	TRBJ2-1	CSARTGADNEQFF	TGCAGTGCCCGGACAGGGGCGGACAATGAGCAGTTCTTC
NA	TRBV20-1	NA	TRBJ1-4	CSAHPGHGEKLFF	TGCAGTGCTCATCCGGGACACGGTGAAAAACTGTTTTTT
NA	TRBV7-3	TRBD1	TRBJ2-3	CASSYTGVQDTQYF	TGTGCCAGCAGCTACACAGGGGTTCAAGATACGCAGTATTTT
NA	TRBV20-1	NA	TRBJ1-2	CSARGGGYGYTF	TGCAGTGCTAGGGGGGGCGGCTATGGCTACACCTTC
NA	TRBV7-2	NA	TRBJ1-2	CASSLRTDGYGYTF	TGTGCCAGCAGCCTAAGGACAGACGGCTATGGCTACACCTTC
NA	TRBV7-9	NA	TRBJ1-2	CASSTERFWGLDGYTF	TGTGCCAGCAGCACTGAGCGATTCTGGGGGCTCGATGGCTACACCTTC
few	TRBV7-9	NA	TRBJ2-7	CASSPRHSSYEQYF	TGTGCCAGCAGCCCGCGTCACAGCTCCTACGAGCAGTACTTC
few	TRBV10-3	TRBD1	TRBJ2-5	CAINRQGAQETQYF	TGTGCCATCAACCGACAGGGGGCCCAAGAGACCCAGTACTTC
few	TRBV7-2	TRBD1	TRBJ1-2	CASSVAGGIYGYTF	TGTGCCAGCAGCGTAGCAGGGGGAATCTATGGCTACACCTTC
few	TRBV4-3	TRBD2	TRBJ2-1	CASSQDSRGVVRRGYNEQFF	TGCGCCAGCAGCCAAGATTCCCGGGGGGTAGTTCGGAGGGGCTACAATGAGCAGTTCTTC
NA	TRBV27	TRBD1	TRBJ1-2	CASSLRDSRGYTF	TGTGCCAGCAGTTTAAGGGACAGTCGTGGCTACACCTTC